Each of the 20 T cell receptor beta chains below was sequenced from the same sample in a study of cytomegalovirus exposure and HLA in healthy donors. PCR primers comprised 60 Vbeta and 13 Jbeta primers. The assay was immunoSEQ multiplex PCR, and TCRdb's table has in-frame clones only and misses some. The table includes approximately 82,000 clones, 62% detected once. Sequenced input: PBMCs. The source of these receptors is a woman aged 25 to 45 in good health and CMV-seropositive.

This clone turned up a few times. The chain links TRBV5-4 to TRBJ2-3; 11 nucleotides line up with TRBD2. The CDR3 is 19 amino acids. V was clipped by 4 bases and J by 0 bases; unmatched bases: 13. Germline V gene sequence: CDR1 SGHNT, CDR2 YYREEE (reference sequence). CDR3 protein: CASSPPAFLAGGSTDTQYF. The CDR3 DNA sequence: TGTGCCAGCAGCCCCCCCGCCTTTCTAGCGGGGGGAAGCACAGATACGCAGTATTTT. Full variable domain (missing parts from reference TRBV5-4 and TRBJ2-3): ETGVTQSPTHLIKTRGQQVTLRCSSQSGHNTVSWYQQALGQGPQFIFQYYREEENGRGNFPPRFSGLQFPNYSSELNVNALELDDSALYLCASSPPAFLAGGSTDTQYFGPGTRLTVL.

This clone was seen a few times. The chain is built from TRBV7-3 and TRBJ1-6; D not certain. The germline V gene encodes CDR1 SGHTA and CDR2 FQGTGA. V shed 5 bases and J shed 7 bases, with 12 bases lying between them. The CDR3 is made up of 14 amino acids. The CDR3 is CASSPGLLNSPLHF. For the CDR3, the DNA is TGTGCCAGCAGCCCCGGACTGTTAAATTCACCCCTCCACTTT.

This clone was detected a few times. The chain combines TRBV6-5 with TRBJ1-1, with a tentative D call TRBD1 (5 bases). Germline CDR1 reads MNHEY; CDR2 reads SVGAGI. The length of the CDR3 is 14 residues. The V end was cut by 5 bases, the J end by 0 bases, with 10 bases between. The CDR3 sequence: CASSVKGLNTEAFF. The CDR3 coding sequence is TGTGCCAGCAGTGTGAAGGGGCTGAACACTGAAGCTTTCTTT.

On this clone itself: Different DNA sequences within this sample yield the same CDR3. The CDR3 DNA reads TGTGCCATCAGTGATCTCGGGACAGGGGGCCGGTACGAGCAGTACTTC. Amino acids: CAISDLGTGGRYEQYF. The chain is built from TRBV10-3 and TRBJ2-7; 12 nucleotides align to TRBD1. The CDR3 is 16 residues long. Germline loops: CDR1 ENHRY, CDR2 SYGVKD. V lost 3 bases to trimming and J lost 4 bases; unmatched junction nucleotides: 7.

Note on this clone: This CDR3 is also generated by other DNA sequences in the sample. The gene calls are TRBV29-1 and TRBJ2-5; 10 bases agree with TRBD1. The CDR3 extends over 13 amino acids. Germline CDR1 reads SQVTM; CDR2 reads ANQGSEA. Unmatched junction bases numbered 1, after V lost 5 bases and J lost 1 base. In nucleotides, the CDR3 is TGCAGCGTTCGGACAGGGGGCCAAGAGACCCAGTACTTC. Amino acids: CSVRTGGQETQYF.

This clone was detected a few times. The CDR3 DNA reads TGTGCCAGCAGCTTAGCGAGGTACGAGCAGTACTTC. Amino acid sequence: CASSLARYEQYF. The V and J genes are TRBV7-2 and TRBJ2-7; D gene uncertain. There are 12 residues in the CDR3. The V end was cut by 0 bases, the J end by 4 bases, with 4 bases between. CDR1 is SGHTA, CDR2 FQGNSA, per germline.

This clone was found a few times. V and J are TRBV4-1 and TRBJ2-1, with 7 bases that match TRBD2. V was clipped by 0 bases and J by 2 bases; unmatched bases: 10. This CDR3 has 18 residues. Germline CDR1 and CDR2: MGHRA and YSYEKL. The CDR3 bases are TGCGCCAGCAGCCAAGAGCCAGGGAGGGGTGGACCCTACAATGAGCAGTTCTTC. Translating gives CASSQEPGRGGPYNEQFF.

Regarding this clone: Other DNA sequences from this sample encode an identical CDR3 as well. The chain combines TRBV28 with TRBJ1-2, with 11 nucleotides matching TRBD1. Germline V gene sequence: CDR1 MDHEN, CDR2 SYDVKM. This CDR3 has 14 residues. Germline trimming cut 4 bases from V and 7 bases from J; bases unmatched to any gene: 5. The CDR3 here is CASSSPGQGGGYTF. The CDR3 DNA sequence: TGTGCCAGCAGTTCCCCGGGACAGGGGGGTGGCTACACCTTC.

V and J are TRBV28 and TRBJ2-3; 7 bases are a match to TRBD1. V trimming: 7 bases; J trimming: 3 bases; junction bases outside the gene matches: 4. Per germline, CDR1 MDHEN and CDR2 SYDVKM. The CDR3 sequence is 13 residues long. CDR3 sequence: CASIQGVTDTQYF. The CDR3, as DNA: TGTGCCAGCATTCAGGGGGTAACAGATACGCAGTATTTT.

The rearrangement uses TRBV18 and TRBJ1-2, with 10 bases fitting TRBD1. V dropped 4 bases and J dropped 8; count of bases not matched to a gene: 7. This CDR3 region has 14 residues. Per germline, CDR1 KGHSH and CDR2 LQKENI. In DNA, the CDR3 is TGTGCCAGCTCACTTTACGACAGGGGGCGAGGCTACACCTTC. As protein: CASSLYDRGRGYTF.

The chain combines TRBV7-2 with TRBJ1-6, with TRBD1 as a possible D gene (5 bases). The germline V gene has CDR1 SGHTA and CDR2 FQGNSA. Trimming stripped 0 bases from V and 9 bases from J, with 12 bases between. This CDR3 has 15 amino acids. The CDR3 DNA reads TGTGCCAGCAGCTTAGCGGGGGGAAATTTTTCACCCCTCCACTTT. Translated: CASSLAGGNFSPLHF. Based on the CDR3 plus reference TRBV7-2 and TRBJ1-6, the full variable domain is GAGVSQSPSNKVTEKGKDVELRCDPISGHTALYWYRQSLGQGLEFLIYFQGNSAPDKSGLPSDRFSAERTGGSVSTLTIQRTQQEDSAVYLCASSLAGGNFSPLHFGNGTRLTVT.

The V gene is TRBV19, the J gene TRBJ1-2; TRBD1 matches 8 bases. V trimming: 5 bases; J trimming: 4 bases; junction bases outside the gene matches: 9. CDR1 and CDR2 (germline): LNHDA, SQIVND (reference sequence). The CDR3 is 15 amino acids. The CDR3 DNA reads TGTGCCAGTAGTTCGTCCGGGACAGGCATCTATGGCTACACCTTC. Protein: CASSSSGTGIYGYTF.

The V and J genes are TRBV7-9 and TRBJ2-5, with 8 nucleotides matching TRBD2. The germline V gene encodes CDR1 SEHNR and CDR2 FQNEAQ (reference sequence). The CDR3 is 15 residues long. V lost 7 bases to trimming and J lost 7 bases; unmatched junction nucleotides: 14. The CDR3 is CASTETGGAWGTQYF. The CDR3, as DNA: TGTGCCAGCACAGAGACGGGAGGGGCATGGGGGACCCAGTACTTC.

This chain uses TRBV13 with TRBJ1-4, with D perhaps TRBD1 (6 bases). Between the trimmed V and J ends, which lost 2 bases and 5 bases, there was a span of 12 bases. This CDR3 region has 15 residues. Germline V gene lookup returns CDR1 PRHDT and CDR2 FYEKMQ (reference sequence). CDR3 coding DNA: TGTGCCAGCAGCTTAAGGGGGGGGAGAAATGAAAAACTGTTTTTT. Translation: CASSLRGGRNEKLFF. Complete variable domain (other parts from reference TRBV13 and TRBJ1-4): AAGVIQSPRHLIKEKRETATLKCYPIPRHDTVYWYQQGPGQDPQFLISFYEKMQSDKGSIPDRFSAQQFSDYHSELNMSSLELGDSALYFCASSLRGGRNEKLFFGSGTQLSVL.

This chain links TRBV9 with TRBJ1-6; D gene uncertain. V was trimmed by 4 bases and J by 1 base, leaving 12 bases between them. Germline CDR1 reads SGDLS; CDR2 reads YYNGEE. The CDR3 extends over 16 amino acids. The CDR3: CASSPGVGSYNSPLHF. The CDR3 bases are TGTGCCAGCAGCCCGGGAGTAGGGTCCTATAATTCACCCCTCCACTTT.

The V gene is TRBV6-5, the J gene TRBJ2-1; 9 nucleotides agree with TRBD2. CDR3 length equals 14 residues. V lost 4 bases to trimming and J lost 6 bases; unmatched junction nucleotides: 4. Germline V gene sequence: CDR1 MNHEY, CDR2 SVGAGI. The CDR3 DNA sequence: TGTGCCAGCAGTTTTGCGGGGGGGGGCAATGAGCAGTTCTTC. Amino acids: CASSFAGGGNEQFF.

This chain uses TRBV4-1 with TRBJ2-1; D is uncertain. The CDR3 covers 15 residues. CDR1 is MGHRA and CDR2 is YSYEKL in the germline V gene. Trimming removed 0 bases at V and 2 bases at J, with 8 bases between. The CDR3 protein is CASSQEQQTYNEQFF. CDR3 DNA: TGCGCCAGCAGCCAAGAACAACAGACCTACAATGAGCAGTTCTTC.

The CDR3 DNA is TGTGCCAGCAGTTCCCAAGACAGGGTGGGTGAGAGGGGCTACACCTTC. Translated, it gives CASSSQDRVGERGYTF. The V and J genes are TRBV27 and TRBJ1-2; TRBD1 matches at 7 bases. This CDR3 spans 16 amino acids. From germline, CDR1 is MNHEY and CDR2 SMNVEV (reference sequence). The V segment lost 4 bases and the J segment 8 bases; nucleotides outside the gene matches: 16.

This chain connects TRBV4-2 to TRBJ2-5; D unclear. Gene TRBJ2-7 matches the end of the DNA better, so the J call may be wrong. Germline V gene data show CDR1 as LGHNA and CDR2 as YNFKEQ. This CDR3 is 15 amino acids long. CDR3: CASSQDFEFGYEQYF. CDR3 in DNA: TGTGCCAGCAGCCAAGATTTCGAGTTCGGTTACGAGCAGTACTTC.

This clone was seen more than once but under ten times. The chain recombines TRBV5-4 with TRBJ2-2; TRBD2 matches at 8 bases. Per germline, CDR1 SGHNT and CDR2 YYREEE (reference sequence). After removal of 2 bases from V and 3 bases from J, the junction contained 6 bases not matched to a gene. The CDR3 has 16 amino acids. This CDR3 reads CASSLPGLGHTGELFF. Written as DNA, the CDR3 is TGTGCCAGCAGCTTACCGGGACTAGGGCACACCGGGGAGCTGTTTTTT.